Below, one T cell receptor beta chain is given with its context. These data belong to a study of blood T cell repertoires in COVID-19. Study overall: The origin of the acute and convalescent COVID-19 samples was the United States, Italy and Spain. The analysed material was cDNA or gDNA that came from T cells, B-cell-depleted T cells, or PBMCs.

Original handling: Amplified reference gene primers provided the basis for estimating nucleated cell counts. The data were produced by immunoSEQ multiplex PCR, yet TCRdb's version contains in-frame clones alone and is incomplete. V and J calls and clone size are given by that table; D and trimming were obtained from the DNA. The repertoire consists of approximately 21,000 clones, with over 65% occurring once and the leading ten covering roughly 20%. V lost 6 bases and J lost 5; bases outside the gene matches: 0. The CDR3 covers 13 residues. Germline V gene data show CDR1 as ENHRY and CDR2 as SYGVKD. Sequencing used peripheral blood. The clonotype originates from a human donor in a cohort sampled during active or convalescent COVID-19. The gene calls are TRBV10-3 and TRBJ2-5; 13 bases align to TRBD2. The CDR3 DNA follows: TGTGCCATCAGGGGACTAGCGGGGGAGACCCAGTACTTC. As protein: CAIRGLAGETQYF.